The next 18 T cell receptor beta chains were all read from a single sample in a study of T cells in Graves' hyperthyroidism and ophthalmopathy. The investigators amplified TCR beta CDR3 regions from RNA transcripts. An initial round of RT-PCR targeting the TCR CDR3 relied on the HTBI primer set. TCRdb redid the calling of the multiplex PCR reads with MiXCR, one entry per CDR3 protein. The sample contains around 490,000 distinct CDR3 sequences, about 20% of which appear only once. The sample consisted of blood. These receptors were collected from a man aged 35 to 55 with Graves' ophthalmopathy.

V usage is TRBV20-1 and J usage is TRBJ1-2; maybe TRBD1 (6 bases). Trimming shortened V by 2 bases and J by 4 bases, and 14 bases separated the two germline ends. Germline values: CDR1 DFQATT, CDR2 SNEGSKA (reference sequence). The CDR3 has 14 residues. Written as DNA, the CDR3 is TGCAGTGCTAGAAGGACAGTAGATTTCTATGGCTACACCTTC. Its translation is CSARRTVDFYGYTF.

V gene TRBV29-1 combines with J gene TRBJ2-7; 9 nucleotides match TRBD2. Germline CDR1 SQVTM, CDR2 ANQGSEA. The CDR3 spans 15 residues. Trimming took 6 bases from V and 3 from J; bases not matched to a gene: 12. This chain's CDR3 is CSVVVRGGVIYEQYF. CDR3 nucleotides: TGCAGCGTCGTCGTGCGGGGGGGGGTCATCTACGAGCAGTACTTC.

V usage is TRBV20-1 and J usage is TRBJ2-5; no firm D call. CDR1 is DFQATT, CDR2 SNEGSKA, per germline (reference sequence). The V and J ends lost 4 bases and 1 base respectively, with 13 bases between them. This CDR3 contains 14 residues. The CDR3 sequence: CSAKSPRVQETQYF. The CDR3 DNA is TGCAGTGCTAAATCACCCCGGGTCCAAGAGACCCAGTACTTC.

CDR3 region: CASSPRAGVTDTQYF. CDR3 sequence (DNA): TGTGCCAGCTCACCTCGAGCGGGAGTCACAGATACGCAGTATTTT. The rearrangement uses TRBV18 and TRBJ2-3, with 8 bases aligning to TRBD2. J lost 2 bases, V lost 3 bases, and 4 bases had no gene match. Germline CDR1 and CDR2: KGHSH and LQKENI. The CDR3 runs 15 residues.

This clonotype was found a few times. The V gene is TRBV7-3, the J gene TRBJ1-4; D uncertain. V dropped 7 bases and J dropped 8 bases, with 20 bases sitting between them. CDR3 length: 15 residues. The germline V gene encodes CDR1 SGHTA and CDR2 FQGTGA. CDR3 loop: CASTSLFNLGEKLFF. The CDR3 bases are TGTGCCAGCACCTCGTTGTTCAACCTGGGAGAAAAACTGTTTTTT.

This clonotype was recorded a few times. CDR3 in amino acids: CASSHTYNEQFF. CDR3 DNA: TGTGCCAGCAGCCATACATACAATGAGCAGTTCTTC. The chain combines TRBV3-1 with TRBJ2-1; no clear D. There are 12 residues in the CDR3. Trimming took 3 bases from V and 4 from J, leaving 4 bases between them. CDR1 and CDR2 from the germline V gene are LGHDT and YNNKEL (reference sequence).

The gene calls are TRBV5-8 and TRBJ2-5, with a weak D call TRBD2 (6 bases). V lost 4 bases to trimming and J lost 1 base, with 14 bases between them. This CDR3 spans 15 amino acids. Germline V gene lookup returns CDR1 SGHTS and CDR2 YDEGEE. CDR3 residues: CASSRRRRGQETQYF. In DNA, the CDR3 is TGTGCCAGCAGCAGACGAAGGCGGGGCCAAGAGACCCAGTACTTC.

This clonotype was detected ten times or more. The chain links TRBV12-3 or TRBV12-4 to TRBJ1-5, with D possibly being TRBD1 (6 bases). The CDR3 spans 16 residues. Trimming cost V 3 bases and J 1 base, with 13 bases left between them. Here the CDR3 DNA reads TGTGCCAGCAGTTTCAAGGGGGGCGCGAGCAATCAGCCCCAGCATTTT. Residues: CASSFKGGASNQPQHF.

The sample holds one count of this clonotype. The chain's CDR3 is CASSRDSVGAYEQYF. The CDR3 DNA reads as TGTGCCAGCAGCCGAGACAGTGTGGGAGCCTACGAGCAGTACTTC. The chain joins TRBV7-3 to TRBJ2-7; D tentatively fits TRBD1 or TRBD2 (5 bases each). The V gene lost 5 bases and the J gene lost 2 bases, with 16 bases spanning the gap. Germline V lookup: CDR1 SGHTA, CDR2 FQGTGA. The CDR3 is made up of 15 amino acids.

The chain carries TRBV14 and TRBJ2-5; TRBD2 aligns across 12 bases. CDR1 and CDR2 (germline): SGHDN, FVKESK. V gave up 2 bases and J gave up 5 bases; unmatched junction bases: 6. The CDR3 is made up of 16 amino acids. CDR3 sequence (DNA): TGTGCCAGCAGCCAACTAGCGGGGGGGCCCGGGGAGACCCAGTACTTC. Its protein product is CASSQLAGGPGETQYF.

This clonotype appeared many times. This chain links TRBV12-3 or TRBV12-4 with TRBJ2-1, with 8 bases lining up with TRBD1. The CDR3 runs to 15 residues. With 4 bases clipped from V and 5 bases from J, the junction kept 7 bases outside the gene matches. CDR3 in amino acids: CASSSAGQVNNEQFF. CDR3 bases: TGTGCCAGCAGTTCTGCGGGACAGGTAAACAATGAGCAGTTCTTC.

The chain recombines TRBV5-1 with TRBJ2-7; perhaps TRBD1 as D (6 bases). CDR1 and CDR2 from the germline V gene are SGHRS and YFSETQ. The length of the CDR3 is 15 residues. With 5 bases removed from V and 1 base from J, the gap between germline ends came to 16 bases. The CDR3: CASSRAPDSSYEQYF. In DNA form, the CDR3 reads TGCGCCAGCAGTCGGGCACCGGACAGTTCCTACGAGCAGTACTTC.

Remarks on this clonotype: A much larger clonotype is one base distant, so this may be a read error. This sequence joins TRBV7-8 and TRBJ2-3, with TRBD2 identical over 10 bases. Per the germline V gene, CDR1 is SGHVS and CDR2 is FQNEAQ. CDR3 size: 18 residues. The CDR3 DNA follows: TGTGCCAGCAGCTTTCCTCTCGGTGCGGGGACTAGCGAAGATACGCAGTTTTTT. Translating gives CASSFPLGAGTSEDTQFF.

The chain uses TRBV11-2 and TRBJ1-3; D is unresolved. Germline assignment: CDR1 SGHAT and CDR2 FQNNGV. This CDR3 comprises 18 residues. Trimming took 5 bases from V and 0 from J, leaving 20 bases between them. The CDR3 protein is CASSQDAGPLSSGNTIYF. CDR3 coding DNA: TGTGCCAGCAGCCAAGATGCAGGTCCCTTAAGCTCTGGAAACACCATATATTTT. Using reference TRBV11-2 and TRBJ1-3 for the parts outside the CDR3, the full variable domain is EAGVAQSPRYKIIEKRQSVAFWCNPISGHATLYWYQQILGQGPKLLIQFQNNGVVDDSQLPKDRFSAERLKGVDSTLKIQPAKLEDSAVYLCASSQDAGPLSSGNTIYFGEGSWLTVV.

The V and J genes are TRBV18 and TRBJ2-1; the D call may be TRBD1 or TRBD2 (5 bases each). V was clipped by 3 bases and J by 1 base, with 13 bases between them. CDR1 is KGHSH and CDR2 is LQKENI in the germline V gene. The CDR3 runs 16 residues. The CDR3 nucleotides are TGTGCCAGCTCACCCCGGGACCCAAATTCCTACAATGAGCAGTTCTTC. As protein: CASSPRDPNSYNEQFF.

This clonotype occurred a few times. The chain has TRBV29-1 and TRBJ2-7; TRBD1 matches at 8 bases. V gave up 4 bases and J gave up 3 bases; unmatched junction bases: 8. The germline CDR1 and CDR2 sequences are SQVTM and ANQGSEA. The CDR3 sequence is 14 residues long. As DNA, the CDR3 is TGCAGCGTTGTCAGGGACAGGCCCAACTACGAGCAGTACTTC. Translation gives CSVVRDRPNYEQYF.

This clonotype was observed many times. The chain combines TRBV28 with TRBJ1-2, with TRBD1 matching over 8 bases. J was trimmed by 7 bases and V by 5 bases; bases with no gene match: 9. Germline CDR1 is MDHEN and CDR2 is SYDVKM. There are 14 residues in the CDR3. This chain's CDR3 is CASSIPRGRAGYTF. CDR3 in DNA: TGTGCCAGCAGTATTCCCAGGGGGCGGGCTGGCTACACCTTC.

The rearrangement links TRBV29-1 to TRBJ2-1; tentatively, D is TRBD2 (6 bases). V shed 4 bases and J shed 3 bases, with 22 bases lying between them. The CDR3 consists of 17 residues. Germline-derived CDR1 and CDR2 are SQVTM and ANQGSEA. The CDR3 is CSVVFGTRGAGYNEQFF. CDR3 nucleotides: TGCAGCGTTGTCTTTGGGACTCGGGGCGCAGGCTACAATGAGCAGTTCTTC.